This passage covers 22 T cell receptor beta chains from one sample sequenced in a study of blood T cell repertoires in COVID-19. Data came from immunoSEQ multiplex PCR; TCRdb stores just in-frame clones and leaves some out. The profile shows about 310,000 clones, 89% of them singletons. The specimen was PBMCs or T cells enriched from blood (not recorded which). These receptor sequences come from a woman aged 40 to 55 who had recovered from COVID-19.

In its sample, this clone was seen once. Here the CDR3 DNA reads TGTGCCAGCAGCTTAAGTGGTAGCGGGACTAGCACAGATACGCAGTATTTT. Translated, it gives CASSLSGSGTSTDTQYF. The V and J genes are TRBV11-2 and TRBJ2-3, with 8 bases aligning to TRBD2. Per germline, CDR1 SGHAT and CDR2 FQNNGV. The CDR3 has 17 amino acids. Trimming cost V 2 bases and J 0 bases; bases outside gene matches: 7. The full variable domain, in which reference TRBV11-2 and TRBJ2-3 provide the parts outside the CDR3, is EAGVAQSPRYKIIEKRQSVAFWCNPISGHATLYWYQQILGQGPKLLIQFQNNGVVDDSQLPKDRFSAERLKGVDSTLKIQPAKLEDSAVYLCASSLSGSGTSTDTQYFGPGTRLTVL.

This clone has just a few counts. V is TRBV19 and J is TRBJ1-2; D not resolved. Trimming took 3 bases from V and 8 from J, leaving 16 bases between them. The CDR3 spans 14 residues. The germline CDR1 and CDR2 sequences are LNHDA and SQIVND (reference sequence). Here the CDR3 reads CASSIEVLRFGYTF. The CDR3 region has the DNA TGTGCCAGTAGTATTGAAGTTTTGCGCTTCGGCTACACCTTC.

The rearrangement links TRBV29-1 to TRBJ2-1, with 10 positions matching TRBD2. The CDR3 is 13 amino acids. Germline V gene lookup returns CDR1 SQVTM and CDR2 ANQGSEA. The junction had 7 bases not matched to a gene; V was cut back by 6 bases and J by 8 bases. In DNA, the CDR3 is TGCAGCGTCCGACTAGCGGGTCGTTATGAGCAGTTCTTC. Its translation is CSVRLAGRYEQFF.

The chain employs TRBV18 and TRBJ1-1, with D uncertain. The germline CDR1 and CDR2 sequences are KGHSH and LQKENI. V was clipped by 2 bases and J by 3 bases, with 16 bases between them. The CDR3 totals 16 residues. DNA for the CDR3: TGTGCCAGCTCACCAAGCCGAATGTCCGGGGACACTGAAGCTTTCTTT. Protein: CASSPSRMSGDTEAFF. The variable domain in full, with the rest retrieved from reference TRBV18 and TRBJ1-1, is NAGVMQNPRHLVRRRGQEARLRCSPMKGHSHVYWYRQLPEEGLKFMVYLQKENIIDESGMPKERFSAEFPKEGPSILRIQQVVRGDSAAYFCASSPSRMSGDTEAFFGQGTRLTVV.

This sequence joins TRBV6-2 or TRBV6-3 and TRBJ1-2; weak D call: TRBD1 (6 bases). Germline V gene sequence: CDR1 MNHEY, CDR2 SVGEGT. The CDR3 spans 12 residues. V lost 6 bases, J lost 6 bases, and 11 bases lay in between. CDR3 nucleotide sequence: TGTGCCAGCAGCCTACAGGGACATGGCTACACCTTC. Translated: CASSLQGHGYTF.

V gene TRBV14 combines with J gene TRBJ2-1; tentatively, D is TRBD2 (6 bases). The germline gives CDR1 SGHDN, CDR2 FVKESK. This CDR3 contains 17 residues. Trimming left V 3 bases short and J 3 bases short, with 18 bases between. DNA for the CDR3: TGTGCCAGCAGCCACGGGAGATTAAGGGAATACTACAATGAGCAGTTCTTC. This encodes CASSHGRLREYYNEQFF.

The rearrangement joins TRBV12-3 or TRBV12-4 to TRBJ2-1, with 7 bases fitting TRBD1. This CDR3 comprises 12 residues. V lost 5 bases, J lost 7 bases, and 2 bases stayed unmatched. CDR3 nucleotide sequence: TGTGCCAGCAGTCGGACAGGAAATGAGCAGTTCTTC. Encoded protein: CASSRTGNEQFF.

The gene calls are TRBV11-3 and TRBJ1-4; 8 bases match TRBD1. CDR3 length equals 14 residues. V shed 2 bases and J 5 bases; nucleotides not matched to a gene: 1. The V gene's germline CDR1 is SGHNT and CDR2 YENEEA. The CDR3 nucleotides read TGTGCCAGCAGCTTAAGACAGGGGAATGAAAAACTGTTTTTT. As protein: CASSLRQGNEKLFF.

This clone was seen only once. The chain uses TRBV30 and TRBJ2-1; 10 nucleotides align to TRBD2. From germline, CDR1 is GTSNPN and CDR2 SVGIG (reference sequence). This CDR3 has 14 amino acids. The ends lost 3 bases at V and 8 bases at J; junction bases unmatched: 7. CDR3 nucleotide sequence: TGTGCCTGGAGCCCGGGACTAGCGATGGATGAGCAGTTCTTC. This gives the protein CAWSPGLAMDEQFF.

J is TRBJ2-3 and V is TRBV7-2; 7 bases align to TRBD1. The V gene end was trimmed by 1 base and the J gene end by 4 bases; junction bases not matched to a gene: 2. The CDR3 has 14 amino acids. Germline V gene data show CDR1 as SGHTA and CDR2 as FQGNSA. CDR3: CASSLGQGPDTQYF. The CDR3 DNA sequence: TGTGCCAGCAGCTTAGGACAGGGCCCAGATACGCAGTATTTT.

This clone has a single count. The J gene is TRBJ2-1, the V gene TRBV7-3, with 7 positions matching TRBD1. V was pared by 1 base and J by 7 bases, with 1 base of the junction left unmatched. CDR1 and CDR2 (germline): SGHTA, FQGTGA. This CDR3 has 13 residues. The CDR3 region is CASSLNRGNEQFF. The CDR3 DNA sequence: TGTGCCAGCAGCTTAAACAGGGGAAATGAGCAGTTCTTC.

This rearrangement joins TRBV18 to TRBJ2-1; weak D call: TRBD2 (5 bases). Trimming removed 2 bases at V and 10 bases at J, with 9 bases between. Germline V gene lookup returns CDR1 KGHSH and CDR2 LQKENI. The CDR3 is made up of 12 amino acids. The CDR3 DNA sequence: TGTGCCAGCTCACCAGAGAGGGAGGAGCAGTTCTTC. It codes for CASSPEREEQFF.

The rearrangement links TRBV7-9 to TRBJ1-2; 8 bases are shared with TRBD1. V lost 4 bases and J lost 4; bases outside the gene matches: 5. Germline V gene lookup returns CDR1 SEHNR and CDR2 FQNEAQ (reference sequence). The CDR3 sequence is 14 residues long. This CDR3 is CASSSGQVAYGYTF. CDR3 in DNA: TGTGCCAGCAGCTCGGGACAGGTGGCCTATGGCTACACCTTC. Full variable domain (rest looked up from reference TRBV7-9 and TRBJ1-2): DTGVSQNPRHKITKRGQNVTFRCDPISEHNRLYWYRQTLGQGPEFLTYFQNEAQLEKSRLLSDRFSAERPKGSFSTLEIQRTEQGDSAMYLCASSSGQVAYGYTFGSGTRLTVV.

The rearrangement uses TRBV7-9 and TRBJ1-2; 9 bases map to TRBD1. The germline CDR1 and CDR2 sequences are SEHNR and FQNEAQ (reference sequence). Trimming removed 7 bases from V and 3 bases from J; junction bases left unmatched: 15. The CDR3 is made up of 17 amino acids. Here the CDR3 reads CASNPAGSGDRDYGYTF. The CDR3 nucleotides are TGTGCCAGCAACCCCGCAGGGAGTGGGGACAGGGACTATGGCTACACCTTC.

The chain carries TRBV25-1 and TRBJ1-1, with TRBD1 as a possible D gene (6 bases). CDR3 size: 14 residues. V lost 3 bases to trimming and J lost 7 bases, with 15 bases between them. Germline CDR1 MGHDK, CDR2 SYGVNS. The CDR3 DNA sequence: TGTGCCAGCAGTGAGTATGGACAGCCCTATGAAGCTTTCTTT. Protein: CASSEYGQPYEAFF.

Worth noting for this clone: One end of the junction is discordant with germline, which a read error may explain. The chain combines TRBV7-7 with TRBJ2-1; 10 bases fit TRBD2. The germline V gene has CDR1 SSHAT and CDR2 FNYEAQ (reference sequence). This CDR3 spans 15 amino acids. The CDR3 spells CASSHSGGRGAEQFF. The CDR3 DNA sequence: TGTGCTAGCAGCCATAGCGGGGGGCGGGGAGCTGAGCAGTTCTTC.

In DNA, the CDR3 is TGTGCCAGCAGCTGGGCCGCGGACAGGGGGCCCTACGAGCAGTACTTC. Translation gives CASSWAADRGPYEQYF. The chain is built from TRBV7-8 and TRBJ2-7; TRBD1 agrees at 11 bases. The CDR3 is 16 amino acids. From germline, CDR1 is SGHVS and CDR2 FQNEAQ. V was pared by 4 bases and J by 2 bases, with 7 bases of the junction left unmatched.

The J gene is TRBJ1-2, the V gene TRBV3-1 (or the pseudogene TRBV3-2); 8 bases agree with TRBD1. The length of the CDR3 is 13 residues. Trimming took 1 base from V and 7 from J; bases not matched to a gene: 2. From germline, CDR1 is LGHDT and CDR2 YNNKEL (reference sequence). The CDR3 DNA sequence: TGTGCCAGCAGCCAAGGACAGGGGACTGGCTACACCTTC. It codes for CASSQGQGTGYTF.

This chain uses TRBV6-6 with TRBJ2-1; 9 bases are a match to TRBD2. The CDR3 loop spans 15 amino acids. V was pared by 1 base and J by 5 bases, with 3 bases of the junction left unmatched. Germline CDR1 and CDR2: MNHNY and SVGAGI (reference sequence). The CDR3 DNA sequence: TGTGCCAGCAGTTACTTAGGACTAGCGAACAATGAGCAGTTCTTC. Translated: CASSYLGLANNEQFF.

V gene TRBV18 combines with J gene TRBJ2-1; D remains ambiguous. The V gene lost 0 bases and the J gene lost 0 bases, with 9 bases spanning the gap. Germline-derived CDR1 and CDR2 are KGHSH and LQKENI. The CDR3 has 16 residues. The CDR3, as DNA: TGTGCCAGCTCACCACCCACAGATAGCTCCTACAATGAGCAGTTCTTC. Encoded protein: CASSPPTDSSYNEQFF.

This clone has just one count. The chain carries TRBV4-3 and TRBJ1-4; D is unclear. CDR1 and CDR2 from the germline V gene are LGHNA and YSLEER. The CDR3 extends over 15 amino acids. The V end lost 0 bases, the J end lost 8 bases, and 13 bases lay between the germline ends. CDR3 protein: CASSQDPGRGEKLFF. CDR3 sequence (DNA): TGCGCCAGCAGCCAAGATCCCGGTCGCGGAGAAAAACTGTTTTTT.

The gene calls are TRBV18 and TRBJ1-2; 7 bases match TRBD1. Germline loops: CDR1 KGHSH, CDR2 LQKENI. CDR3 size: 13 residues. V gave up 4 bases and J gave up 6 bases; unmatched junction bases: 5. CDR3 protein: CASSLDRVDGYTF. As DNA, the CDR3 is TGTGCCAGCTCACTCGACAGGGTCGATGGCTACACCTTC.